This T cell receptor beta chain emerged from a study of STAT5B mutations in CD4+ large granular lymphocyte leukemia. Whole-study results and caveats: Top patient clones used TRBV06 genes more often: 8/27 versus 2/35 in controls.

Germline CDR1 MDHEN, CDR2 SYDVKM. CDR3 length: 15 amino acids. Trimming removed 2 bases at V and 3 bases at J, with 13 bases between. The assay was immunoSEQ multiplex PCR, and TCRdb's table has in-frame clones only and misses some. This sample yields fewer than 40,000 clones, of which 70% to 90% are seen a single time; 0.41% belongs to the top ten. A word on this clone: Its cognate antigen is unknown.

The chain combines TRBV28 with TRBJ2-5, with D perhaps matching TRBD1 (6 bases). The sequence was obtained from a human donor in good health. Sequenced input: CD4+ T cells from blood buffy coats. CDR3: CASSLPGTPKETQYF. CDR3 sequence (DNA): TGTGCCAGCAGTTTACCTGGGACACCCAAAGAGACCCAGTACTTC.